This record looks at one T cell receptor beta chain sequence and its context. The sample belongs to a study of CD8 T cells in Susac syndrome. Reverse transcription of roughly 0.45 to 1 ug RNA was performed with random hexamers. MiXCR was run by TCRdb on the immunoSEQ multiplex PCR reads, yielding one entry per CDR3 protein. The profile shows about 110,000 distinct CDR3 sequences, 94% of them singletons. CDR3 length equals 14 residues. With V trimmed by 5 bases and J by 2 bases, 4 bases remained unmatched. CDR1 and CDR2 from the germline V gene are MNHEY and SMNVEV (reference sequence). The sample was CD8+ T cells from PBMCs. V usage is TRBV27 and J usage is TRBJ2-7; TRBD2 agrees at 9 bases. The clonotype comes from a human donor with Susac syndrome. Here the CDR3 reads CASSLRGGAYEQYF. The DNA of the CDR3 is TGTGCCAGCAGTCTTCGCGGGGGGGCCTACGAGCAGTACTTC.